This T cell receptor (beta chain) stems from a study of PD-L1 blockade in urothelial cancer. Germline V gene sequence: CDR1 SGHVS, CDR2 FNYEAQ. CDR3 length: 16 amino acids. Germline trimming cut 5 bases from V and 6 bases from J; bases unmatched to any gene: 10. Stated time point: pretreatment peripheral blood. Only in-frame clones appear in the TCRdb table, and some are missing; sequencing was by immunoSEQ multiplex PCR. The sample comprises roughly 130,000 clones, approximately 84% of which are singletons, and 3.2% rests with the top ten. The receptor's source is a man in his fifties with urothelial cancer. The V gene is TRBV7-6, the J gene TRBJ2-3; 11 nucleotides match TRBD2. The sample in question was PBMCs, obtained around atezolizumab (anti-PD-L1) treatment. The CDR3 sequence is CASSPGLAGGLDTQYF. The CDR3 coding sequence is TGTGCCAGCAGCCCGGGGCTAGCGGGAGGTTTGGATACGCAGTATTTT. Full variable domain (rest looked up from reference TRBV7-6 and TRBJ2-3): GAGVSQSPRYKVTKRGQDVALRCDPISGHVSLYWYRQALGQGPEFLTYFNYEAQQDKSGLPNDRFSAERPEGSISTLTIQRTEQRDSAMYRCASSPGLAGGLDTQYFGPGTRLTVL.